These 18 T cell receptor beta chains came from one sample sequenced in a study of graft-versus-host responses after intestinal transplantation. Some clones are missing from TCRdb's copy, which holds only in-frame ones; the method was immunoSEQ multiplex PCR. This table holds some 77,000 clones, about 90% found once. Sequenced here: PBMCs, sampled 98 days after intestinal transplantation. The receptors here all came from a human patient who received an intestinal transplant, so some T cells may come from the graft donor.

The chain couples TRBV6-1 to TRBJ2-7; tentatively, D is TRBD2 (5 bases). The V gene's germline CDR1 is MNHNS and CDR2 SASEGT. Deletions cut 4 bases from V and 2 bases from J, with 18 bases between. The CDR3 sequence is 16 residues long. CDR3 in amino acids: CASSVYSALAAYEQYF. The CDR3 region has the DNA TGTGCCAGCAGTGTCTACAGTGCCCTAGCTGCCTACGAGCAGTACTTC.

The CDR3 bases are TGTGCCAGTAGCCGGGACAGGCTGACTAGCTCCTATAATTCACCCCTCCACTTT. This translates into CASSRDRLTSSYNSPLHF. The chain uses TRBV19 and TRBJ1-6, with 8 bases aligning to TRBD1. There are 18 residues in the CDR3. The V gene end was trimmed by 6 bases and the J gene end by 0 bases; junction bases not matched to a gene: 10. Germline V gene sequence: CDR1 LNHDA, CDR2 SQIVND (reference sequence). The full variable domain, rest sourced from reference TRBV19 and TRBJ1-6, is DGGITQSPKYLFRKEGQNVTLSCEQNLNHDAMYWYRQDPGQGLRLIYYSQIVNDFQKGDIAEGYSVSREKKESFPLTVTSAQKNPTAFYLCASSRDRLTSSYNSPLHFGNGTRLTVT.

V and J are TRBV5-1 and TRBJ2-3, with 11 positions matching TRBD2. Germline assignment: CDR1 SGHRS and CDR2 YFSETQ. Losses at the gene ends were 4 bases for V and 4 bases for J; bases not matched to a gene: 11. CDR3 length: 17 amino acids. The CDR3: CASSLPASGGPADTQYF. The CDR3 bases are TGCGCCAGCAGCCTCCCCGCTAGCGGGGGGCCCGCAGATACGCAGTATTTT.

This chain links TRBV15 with TRBJ2-5, with TRBD1 identical over 7 bases. This CDR3 comprises 13 residues. Germline values: CDR1 LNHNV, CDR2 YYDKDF (reference sequence). J was trimmed by 2 bases and V by 5 bases; bases with no gene match: 2. CDR3 region: CATSGTVQETQYF. The CDR3 nucleotides read TGTGCCACCAGCGGGACAGTTCAAGAGACCCAGTACTTC.

The rearrangement links TRBV28 to TRBJ2-7, with D tentatively TRBD2 (6 bases). Germline V lookup: CDR1 MDHEN, CDR2 SYDVKM. The germline V and J ends were trimmed by 6 bases and 0 bases, with 15 bases remaining between them. This CDR3 is built from 15 residues. The CDR3 DNA reads TGTGCCAGCAGACCCGGGAGAAAAGGCTCCTACGAGCAGTACTTC. Its protein is CASRPGRKGSYEQYF.

The J gene is TRBJ2-1, the V gene TRBV2, with 9 bases that match TRBD1. V was clipped by 4 bases and J by 2 bases; unmatched bases: 3. The germline V gene has CDR1 SNHLY and CDR2 FYNNEI. The CDR3 totals 15 residues. The CDR3 loop reads CASSGRQGAYNEQFF. Here the CDR3 DNA reads TGTGCCAGCAGTGGCAGACAGGGGGCCTACAATGAGCAGTTCTTC.

The genes are TRBV6-1 and TRBJ2-7, with a possible D match to TRBD1 (5 bases). Germline CDR1 MNHNS, CDR2 SASEGT. This CDR3 is built from 16 residues. Trimming shortened V by 4 bases and J by 0 bases, and 16 bases separated the two germline ends. The CDR3 loop reads CASSARTPESSYEQYF. CDR3 nucleotides: TGTGCCAGCAGTGCCAGGACACCAGAGAGCTCCTACGAGCAGTACTTC.

The chain carries TRBV4-1 and TRBJ1-1; TRBD1 might be the D (6 bases). Germline CDR1 and CDR2: MGHRA and YSYEKL. This CDR3 is 16 amino acids long. The V gene lost 5 bases and the J gene lost 2 bases, with 18 bases spanning the gap. In DNA, the CDR3 is TGCGCCAGCAGCTTCAGACAGGCCCCTTTCAACACTGAAGCTTTCTTT. Amino acid sequence: CASSFRQAPFNTEAFF.

The chain combines TRBV5-1 with TRBJ2-7; D remains ambiguous. The V and J ends lost 1 base and 4 bases respectively, with 6 bases between them. CDR1 and CDR2 from the germline V gene are SGHRS and YFSETQ. The length of the CDR3 is 12 residues. CDR3 DNA sequence: TGCGCCAGCAGCTTGCCCCCTTACGAGCAGTACTTC. It is translated as CASSLPPYEQYF.

This clone has just a few counts. This chain connects TRBV18 to TRBJ1-6, with D tentatively TRBD1 (5 bases). The CDR3 runs 15 residues. The V gene lost 4 bases and the J gene lost 7 bases, with 14 bases spanning the gap. Germline values: CDR1 KGHSH, CDR2 LQKENI. The CDR3 reads CASSHLPGQNSPLHF. CDR3 DNA: TGTGCCAGCTCACACTTGCCGGGGCAGAATTCACCCCTCCACTTT.

This clone has a single count. This rearrangement joins TRBV2 to TRBJ1-5; 9 nucleotides agree with TRBD1. CDR3 length: 14 residues. With V trimmed by 9 bases and J by 6 bases, 9 bases remained unmatched. Germline values: CDR1 SNHLY, CDR2 FYNNEI. In DNA, the CDR3 is TGTGCCAGTCTCTCCAGACAGGGGGGTCAGCCCCAGCATTTT. Amino acid sequence: CASLSRQGGQPQHF. Combining the CDR3 with reference TRBV2 and TRBJ1-5 gives the whole variable domain EPEVTQTPSHQVTQMGQEVILRCVPISNHLYFYWYRQILGQKVEFLVSFYNNEISEKSEIFDDQFSVERPDGSNFTLKIRSTKLEDSAMYFCASLSRQGGQPQHFGDGTRLSIL.

CDR3 sequence: CSVVGRMELNEQFF. DNA for the CDR3: TGCAGCGTAGTCGGGAGAATGGAATTAAATGAGCAGTTCTTC. V gene TRBV29-1 combines with J gene TRBJ2-1; a weak D match, TRBD2 (6 bases). The CDR3 sequence is 14 residues long. Germline CDR1 and CDR2: SQVTM and ANQGSEA. V was shortened by 6 bases and J by 7 bases, with 19 bases between the two germline ends.

This clone occurred a few times. The chain recombines TRBV6-1 with TRBJ1-5; D is unclear. This CDR3 contains 14 residues. Trimming took off 1 base at V and 6 bases at J, with 10 bases between the two ends. CDR1 and CDR2 from the germline V gene are MNHNS and SASEGT. The CDR3 sequence: CASSEDGVVQPQHF. Written as DNA, the CDR3 is TGTGCCAGCAGTGAAGACGGGGTAGTTCAGCCCCAGCATTTT.

J is TRBJ1-1 and V is TRBV5-1; D call uncertain. Deletions cut 0 bases from V and 1 base from J, with 4 bases between. This CDR3 comprises 13 residues. In germline, CDR1 is SGHRS, CDR2 YFSETQ. In DNA, the CDR3 is TGCGCCAGCAGCTTGGAAAAGAACACTGAAGCTTTCTTT. Amino acids: CASSLEKNTEAFF.

This clone was observed a handful of times. V and J are TRBV13 and TRBJ1-6, with a possible D match to TRBD1 (5 bases). The CDR3 runs 14 residues. Germline CDR1 PRHDT, CDR2 FYEKMQ (reference sequence). V was clipped by 0 bases and J by 13 bases, with 13 bases between them. The CDR3 DNA reads TGTGCCAGCAGCTTAGGTTGGGGCGGGCCGCCCCTCCACTTT. It codes for CASSLGWGGPPLHF.

The chain recombines TRBV11-2 with TRBJ1-6; D gene uncertain. Germline loops: CDR1 SGHAT, CDR2 FQNNGV. V was shortened by 3 bases and J by 9 bases, with 12 bases between the two germline ends. The CDR3 spans 14 residues. Here the CDR3 DNA reads TGTGCCAGCAGCTTGGGCGGTTTCGGTTCACCCCTCCACTTT. Its protein product is CASSLGGFGSPLHF.

The chain has TRBV15 and TRBJ1-2; 7 bases match TRBD1. Per germline, CDR1 LNHNV and CDR2 YYDKDF (reference sequence). The trim removed 1 base at V and 6 bases at J, leaving 2 bases unmatched. The CDR3 sequence is 13 residues long. This CDR3 reads CATSRAGTDGYTF. The CDR3 nucleotides are TGTGCCACCAGCAGAGCTGGGACAGATGGCTACACCTTC.

The rearrangement uses TRBV29-1 and TRBJ2-1, with TRBD2 identical over 7 bases. The V segment lost 7 bases and the J segment 5 bases; nucleotides outside the gene matches: 8. The CDR3 runs 13 residues. Germline CDR1 SQVTM, CDR2 ANQGSEA. CDR3 sequence reads: CSASGGINNEQFF. DNA of the CDR3: TGCAGCGCTTCGGGAGGTATTAACAATGAGCAGTTCTTC.